The 26 T cell receptor beta chains listed next were all sequenced from one sample in a study of CD8+ T cells in alopecia areata. Treatment given: oral pan-JAK inhibitor, 5-10 mg twice daily. TCR sequencing used cDNA made by reverse transcription of extracted RNA. Profiling relied on immunoSEQ multiplex PCR, and the TCRdb table lists in-frame clones only, not all of them. This sample has fewer than 250,000 clones; roughly three fifths occur once, and the top ten carry roughly 0.71%. The sequencing used CD4+ T cells sorted from blood, collected at week 4, from a patient treated with tofacitinib. These receptors all come from a human donor with alopecia areata.

The chain carries TRBV30 and TRBJ2-4; the D gene could be TRBD1 or TRBD2 (5 bases each). CDR1 is GTSNPN, CDR2 SVGIG, per germline (reference sequence). The CDR3 totals 14 residues. V lost 0 bases to trimming and J lost 7 bases, with 13 bases between them. The chain's CDR3 is CAWSVPGGNNIQYF. The CDR3 coding sequence is TGTGCCTGGAGTGTACCTGGGGGTAACAACATTCAGTACTTC.

Concerning this clone: Other DNA sequences from this sample encode an identical CDR3 as well. This chain connects TRBV6-5 to TRBJ1-5; a possible D gene is TRBD1 (5 bases). Trimming took 5 bases from V and 0 from J, leaving 8 bases between them. The germline gives CDR1 MNHEY, CDR2 SVGAGI. This CDR3 has 14 residues. The DNA of the CDR3 is TGTGCCAGCAGTCGCCAGGGTAGCAATCAGCCCCAGCATTTT. As protein: CASSRQGSNQPQHF.

The genes are TRBV2 and TRBJ1-1; D is unresolved. CDR3 length equals 14 residues. Germline lookup yields CDR1 SNHLY and CDR2 FYNNEI. V lost 4 bases and J 1 base, leaving 10 bases between the germline ends. Here the CDR3 DNA reads TGTGCCAGCAGTGTTTGGGGATGGAACACTGAAGCTTTCTTT. This gives the protein CASSVWGWNTEAFF.

This chain joins TRBV30 and TRBJ2-1; 11 bases fit TRBD2. Germline CDR1 and CDR2: GTSNPN and SVGIG (reference sequence). With 2 bases clipped from V and 5 bases from J, the junction kept 2 bases outside the gene matches. The length of the CDR3 is 14 residues. The CDR3 loop is CAWSPGLADNEQFF. CDR3 nucleotides: TGTGCCTGGAGTCCGGGACTAGCGGACAATGAGCAGTTCTTC.

The chain links TRBV7-7 to TRBJ2-1; 7 bases agree with TRBD2. Unmatched junction bases numbered 7, after V lost 4 bases and J lost 10 bases. There are 13 residues in the CDR3. Germline values: CDR1 SSHAT, CDR2 FNYEAQ (reference sequence). CDR3: CASSSGTKGEQFF. The CDR3, as DNA: TGTGCCAGCAGCTCCGGGACTAAGGGAGAGCAGTTCTTC.

This chain joins TRBV7-8 and TRBJ2-1, with D possibly called TRBD1 or TRBD2 (5 bases each). V lost 7 bases and J 8 bases, leaving 24 bases between the germline ends. This CDR3 is 16 amino acids long. Germline values: CDR1 SGHVS, CDR2 FQNEAQ. The chain's CDR3 is CASTTAGLGEMYEQFF. The CDR3 nucleotides read TGTGCCAGCACCACGGCAGGTCTGGGGGAGATGTATGAGCAGTTCTTC. The full variable domain, with the rest looked up from reference TRBV7-8 and TRBJ2-1, is GAGVSQSPRYKVAKRGQDVALRCDPISGHVSLFWYQQALGQGPEFLTYFQNEAQLDKSGLPSDRFFAERPEGSVSTLKIQRTQQEDSAVYLCASTTAGLGEMYEQFFGPGTRLTVL.

The J gene is TRBJ1-1, the V gene TRBV30; D is uncertain. Trimming took 5 bases from V and 9 from J, leaving 16 bases between them. Per germline, CDR1 GTSNPN and CDR2 SVGIG (reference sequence). The CDR3 sequence is 12 residues long. The CDR3, as DNA: TGTGCCTGGTTATTTGACACTGTTAAAGCTTTCTTT. Translating gives CAWLFDTVKAFF.

This clone was detected only a few times. The chain is built from TRBV6-5 and TRBJ1-2, with D maybe TRBD1 (6 bases). Germline V lookup: CDR1 MNHEY, CDR2 SVGAGI. With 5 bases removed from V and 6 bases from J, the gap between germline ends came to 13 bases. The CDR3 totals 13 residues. The CDR3 nucleotides are TGTGCCAGCAGTGTCGACAGGTCAGATGGCTACACCTTC. Translating it yields CASSVDRSDGYTF.

In its sample, this clone was seen a few times. The genes are TRBV5-1 and TRBJ2-1, with 7 nucleotides matching TRBD2. With 6 bases clipped from V and 5 bases from J, the junction kept 8 bases outside the gene matches. The germline V gene has CDR1 SGHRS and CDR2 YFSETQ. The CDR3 sequence is 14 residues long. CDR3 residues: CASNRREGNNEQFF. The CDR3 region has the DNA TGCGCCAGCAATCGGAGGGAGGGTAACAATGAGCAGTTCTTC.

The V and J genes are TRBV29-1 and TRBJ2-1; no definite D call. Trimming cost V 7 bases and J 8 bases, with 12 bases left between them. This CDR3 spans 11 amino acids. Per germline, CDR1 SQVTM and CDR2 ANQGSEA. CDR3 region: CSAEVGYEQFF. DNA of the CDR3: TGCAGCGCCGAGGTAGGGTATGAGCAGTTCTTC.

The J gene is TRBJ2-3, the V gene TRBV6-5; tentatively, D is TRBD2 (5 bases). The CDR3 runs 14 residues. V was trimmed by 6 bases and J by 2 bases, leaving 12 bases between them. Germline V gene lookup returns CDR1 MNHEY and CDR2 SVGAGI. CDR3 coding DNA: TGTGCCAGCAGGGACTGGAGTAACACAGATACGCAGTATTTT. Protein: CASRDWSNTDTQYF.

The V call is TRBV29-1, the J call TRBJ1-2; D remains ambiguous. V was cut by 5 bases and J by 7 bases, with 20 bases left in between. This CDR3 has 14 residues. CDR1 SQVTM and CDR2 ANQGSEA come from the germline V gene. CDR3 loop: CSVQRSEGPGGYTF. The CDR3 region has the DNA TGCAGCGTTCAGAGAAGTGAGGGCCCGGGTGGCTACACCTTC.

The rearrangement joins TRBV4-2 to TRBJ2-6; unclear D gene. There are 17 residues in the CDR3. The V and J ends lost 0 bases and 0 bases respectively, with 9 bases between them. The germline V gene has CDR1 LGHNA and CDR2 YNFKEQ. As DNA, the CDR3 is TGTGCCAGCAGCCAAGATCACGCAAACTCTGGGGCCAACGTCCTGACTTTC. It codes for CASSQDHANSGANVLTF.

The rearrangement uses TRBV6-1 and TRBJ2-7; 8 bases align to TRBD1. V was pared by 10 bases and J by 5 bases, with 10 bases of the junction left unmatched. This CDR3 comprises 13 residues. CDR1 MNHNS and CDR2 SASEGT come from the germline V gene. CDR3 nucleotides: TGTGCCACCCACTGGACAGGGTCAAACGAGCAGTACTTC. Residues: CATHWTGSNEQYF.

The J gene is TRBJ2-7, the V gene TRBV6-5; D assignment may be TRBD1 or TRBD2 (5 bases each). This CDR3 is 14 amino acids long. V shed 1 base and J shed 2 bases, with 9 bases lying between them. CDR1 and CDR2 from the germline V gene are MNHEY and SVGAGI. DNA of the CDR3: TGTGCCAGCAGTTACTACGGGGCGGCCTACGAGCAGTACTTC. This gives the protein CASSYYGAAYEQYF.

The rearrangement joins TRBV29-1 to TRBJ2-1; tentative D call: TRBD1 (6 bases). The CDR3 totals 12 residues. Trimming left V 7 bases short and J 9 bases short, with 16 bases between. Germline CDR1 is SQVTM and CDR2 is ANQGSEA. Here the CDR3 DNA reads TGCAGCGCCGGGGCGCAAGGGGGTGAGCAGTTCTTC. Translated: CSAGAQGGEQFF.

V is TRBV9 and J is TRBJ2-7, with D maybe TRBD2 (5 bases). Germline values: CDR1 SGDLS, CDR2 YYNGEE. Trimming took 4 bases from V and 7 from J, leaving 18 bases between them. This CDR3 spans 14 amino acids. The CDR3 sequence: CASSLRTSTGEQYF. The DNA of the CDR3 is TGTGCCAGCAGCTTACGGACGTCAACGGGGGAGCAGTACTTC.

This clone was counted only a few times. The chain links TRBV2 to TRBJ1-1, with unresolved D. This CDR3 has 12 amino acids. Germline loops: CDR1 SNHLY, CDR2 FYNNEI. Between the trimmed V and J ends, which lost 7 bases and 4 bases, there was a span of 10 bases. The chain's CDR3 is CASTLARTEAFF. CDR3 nucleotides: TGTGCCAGCACCCTCGCGCGCACTGAAGCTTTCTTT.

This chain uses TRBV30 with TRBJ1-4, with TRBD1 as a possible D gene (5 bases). V lost 5 bases to trimming and J lost 6 bases, with 13 bases between them. CDR1 is GTSNPN, CDR2 SVGIG, per germline (reference sequence). The CDR3 loop spans 13 amino acids. For the CDR3, the DNA is TGTGCCTGGGGGGACGGATATTATGAAAAACTGTTTTTT. Its translation is CAWGDGYYEKLFF.

This clone was detected once. The chain combines TRBV30 with TRBJ2-7; possibly TRBD2 for D (7 bases). The CDR3 is made up of 14 amino acids. CDR1 is GTSNPN, CDR2 SVGIG, per germline (reference sequence). V was cut by 0 bases and J by 4 bases, with 13 bases left in between. The CDR3 reads CAWSVRGANYEQYF. The DNA of the CDR3 is TGTGCCTGGAGTGTACGGGGGGCAAATTACGAGCAGTACTTC.

This rearrangement joins TRBV6-1 to TRBJ2-2; D gene ambiguous. CDR1 and CDR2 from the germline V gene are MNHNS and SASEGT. Trimming removed 6 bases at V and 3 bases at J, with 8 bases between. The CDR3 has 13 residues. The CDR3 is CASSPLDTGELFF. For the CDR3, the DNA is TGTGCCAGCAGCCCCCTCGACACCGGGGAGCTGTTTTTT.

This chain joins TRBV5-4 and TRBJ2-1; TRBD2 matches 7 bases. The CDR3 is 15 amino acids. CDR1 and CDR2 from the germline V gene are SGHNT and YYREEE (reference sequence). V gave up 0 bases and J gave up 7 bases; unmatched junction bases: 7. The chain's CDR3 is CASSLGGRARNEQFF. The CDR3 region has the DNA TGTGCCAGCAGCTTGGGGGGGAGGGCCAGGAATGAGCAGTTCTTC. The full variable domain, its missing parts supplied by reference TRBV5-4 and TRBJ2-1, is ETGVTQSPTHLIKTRGQQVTLRCSSQSGHNTVSWYQQALGQGPQFIFQYYREEENGRGNFPPRFSGLQFPNYSSELNVNALELDDSALYLCASSLGGRARNEQFFGPGTRLTVL.

This clone was found a few times. The J gene is TRBJ2-1, the V gene TRBV29-1; 9 nucleotides match TRBD1. Germline V gives CDR1 SQVTM, CDR2 ANQGSEA. The CDR3 has 13 amino acids. The ends lost 6 bases at V and 7 bases at J; junction bases unmatched: 7. Here the CDR3 DNA reads TGCAGCGTCCCCGGGACAGGGTGGAATGAGCAGTTCTTC. Translating it yields CSVPGTGWNEQFF.

The chain is built from TRBV29-1 and TRBJ2-5; 8 nucleotides match TRBD2. The CDR3 loop spans 14 amino acids. After removal of 6 bases from V and 2 bases from J, the junction contained 8 bases not matched to a gene. Germline CDR1 SQVTM, CDR2 ANQGSEA. The CDR3 sequence is CSVPSGRGQETQYF. In nucleotides, the CDR3 is TGCAGCGTCCCGAGCGGGAGAGGACAAGAGACCCAGTACTTC. Drawing the rest from reference TRBV29-1 and TRBJ2-5, the complete variable domain is SAVISQKPSRDICQRGTSLTIQCQVDSQVTMMFWYRQQPGQSLTLIATANQGSEATYESGFVIDKFPISRPNLTFSTLTVSNMSPEDSSIYLCSVPSGRGQETQYFGPGTRLLVL.

This clone was picked up a small number of times. Here the CDR3 DNA reads TGTGCCAGCAGCCCATCAGGGTCCCTCACAGATACGCAGTATTTT. It specifies CASSPSGSLTDTQYF. V usage is TRBV14 and J usage is TRBJ2-3; perhaps TRBD1 as D (5 bases). From germline, CDR1 is SGHDN and CDR2 FVKESK. The CDR3 spans 15 residues. Trimming shortened V by 4 bases and J by 2 bases, and 13 bases separated the two germline ends.

This clone was seen more than once but under ten times. The chain is built from TRBV18 and TRBJ2-7; tentative D call: TRBD1 (5 bases). The CDR3 length is 15 residues. Germline loops: CDR1 KGHSH, CDR2 LQKENI. V dropped 3 bases and J dropped 3 bases, with 15 bases sitting between them. CDR3 amino acids: CASSPNGQPYYEQYF. CDR3 DNA sequence: TGTGCCAGCTCACCGAATGGACAACCCTACTACGAGCAGTACTTC. Filled out from reference TRBV18 and TRBJ2-7, the complete variable domain reads NAGVMQNPRHLVRRRGQEARLRCSPMKGHSHVYWYRQLPEEGLKFMVYLQKENIIDESGMPKERFSAEFPKEGPSILRIQQVVRGDSAAYFCASSPNGQPYYEQYFGPGTRLTVT.